Listed here are 32 T cell receptor beta chains from one sample, sequenced in a study of cytomegalovirus exposure and HLA in healthy donors. The PCR made use of 60 Vbeta and 13 Jbeta primers. The data were produced by immunoSEQ multiplex PCR, yet TCRdb's version contains in-frame clones alone and is incomplete. The table includes more than 85,000 clones, about four fifths detected once. Sequencing used PBMCs. Source of these receptors: a young man in good health and CMV-seronegative.

This clone was seen only a few times. The chain links TRBV4-1 to TRBJ2-7, with 10 positions matching TRBD2. The CDR3 has 15 residues. With 2 bases clipped from V and 2 bases from J, the junction kept 3 bases outside the gene matches. The germline CDR1 and CDR2 sequences are MGHRA and YSYEKL. CDR3 sequence reads: CASSQPSGRTYEQYF. Here the CDR3 DNA reads TGCGCCAGCAGCCAACCTAGCGGGAGAACCTACGAGCAGTACTTC.

This chain connects TRBV10-3 to TRBJ1-2; 7 nucleotides line up with TRBD1. The germline V gene encodes CDR1 ENHRY and CDR2 SYGVKD. J was trimmed by 4 bases and V by 2 bases; bases with no gene match: 7. The CDR3 runs to 15 residues. For the CDR3, the DNA is TGTGCCATCAGTGAGCCGCGGGACAGTATCTATGGCTACACCTTC. Protein sequence: CAISEPRDSIYGYTF.

The chain employs TRBV28 and TRBJ2-7; no reliable D call. The ends were cut back, 8 bases at V and 4 bases at J, with 9 bases in the middle. CDR1 MDHEN and CDR2 SYDVKM come from the germline V gene. The CDR3 is 11 amino acids. The CDR3 nucleotides are TGTGCCAGCGCGGATCTTTACGAGCAGTACTTC. It is translated as CASADLYEQYF. Full variable domain (remainder filled in from reference TRBV28 and TRBJ2-7): DVKVTQSSRYLVKRTGEKVFLECVQDMDHENMFWYRQDPGLGLRLIYFSYDVKMKEKGDIPEGYSVSREKKERFSLILESASTNQTSMYLCASADLYEQYFGPGTRLTVT.

In nucleotides, the CDR3 is TGTGCCAGCATTCCGGGACACCCTCACTACGAGCAGTACTTC. Amino acid sequence: CASIPGHPHYEQYF. The gene calls are TRBV6-4 and TRBJ2-7; D possibly corresponds to TRBD1 (6 bases). The CDR3 spans 14 residues. The germline V and J ends were trimmed by 7 bases and 3 bases, with 16 bases remaining between them. Germline V lookup: CDR1 MRHNA, CDR2 SNTAGT.

The V and J genes are TRBV5-1 and TRBJ2-5, with D tentatively TRBD1 (5 bases). The CDR3 runs 13 residues. Trimming took off 4 bases at V and 5 bases at J, with 12 bases between the two ends. Looked up from germline, CDR1 is SGHRS and CDR2 is YFSETQ. The CDR3 sequence is CASSPQPGETQYF. CDR3 in DNA: TGCGCCAGCAGCCCCCAGCCAGGGGAGACCCAGTACTTC. The variable domain in full, with the rest retrieved from reference TRBV5-1 and TRBJ2-5, is KAGVTQTPRYLIKTRGQQVTLSCSPISGHRSVSWYQQTPGQGLQFLFEYFSETQRNKGNFPGRFSGRQFSNSRSEMNVSTLELGDSALYLCASSPQPGETQYFGPGTRLLVL.

The chain uses TRBV7-8 and TRBJ2-6; 9 positions match TRBD1. Germline V gene lookup returns CDR1 SGHVS and CDR2 FQNEAQ. Trimming cost V 9 bases and J 1 base; bases outside gene matches: 4. The CDR3 extends over 15 amino acids. The CDR3, as DNA: TGTGCCAGTCACAGGGGGCAGTCTGGGGCCAACGTCCTGACTTTC. Encoded protein: CASHRGQSGANVLTF.

The chain joins TRBV28 to TRBJ1-4; tentatively, D is TRBD1 (5 bases). Germline CDR1 reads MDHEN; CDR2 reads SYDVKM. The CDR3 spans 12 residues. V lost 6 bases and J 7 bases, leaving 9 bases between the germline ends. CDR3 sequence: CASSLRVEKLFF. Written as DNA, the CDR3 is TGTGCCAGCAGCCTCAGGGTTGAAAAACTGTTTTTT. Full variable domain (rest looked up from reference TRBV28 and TRBJ1-4): DVKVTQSSRYLVKRTGEKVFLECVQDMDHENMFWYRQDPGLGLRLIYFSYDVKMKEKGDIPEGYSVSREKKERFSLILESASTNQTSMYLCASSLRVEKLFFGSGTQLSVL.

This chain uses TRBV7-2 with TRBJ2-5, with 7 nucleotides matching TRBD2. The closer fit of TRBJ2-7 to the DNA end suggests the J call may be wrong. Per the germline V gene, CDR1 is SGHTA and CDR2 is FQGNSA. The CDR3 runs to 14 residues. DNA of the CDR3: TGTGCCAGCAGCTGGAGCGGGACCTCCTACGAGCAGTACTTC. Residues: CASSWSGTSYEQYF.

The chain is built from TRBV5-1 and TRBJ1-1; TRBD1 is a possible D gene (5 bases). CDR3 length: 15 residues. V was shortened by 6 bases and J by 1 base, with 16 bases between the two germline ends. Germline values: CDR1 SGHRS, CDR2 YFSETQ. CDR3 coding DNA: TGCGCCAGCACCCCCAGGGAGGGCGGGAACACTGAAGCTTTCTTT. Encoded protein: CASTPREGGNTEAFF.

The V call is TRBV9, the J call TRBJ1-2; D is perhaps TRBD1 (5 bases). This CDR3 is built from 14 residues. V shed 3 bases and J shed 5 bases, with 14 bases lying between them. Germline assignment: CDR1 SGDLS and CDR2 YYNGEE. Here the CDR3 DNA reads TGTGCCAGCAGCGCGGACATTAAGGGGTATGGCTACACCTTC. The encoded protein is CASSADIKGYGYTF.

This clone was found a few times. This chain uses TRBV6-1 with TRBJ1-4; no clear D. CDR3 size: 12 residues. V lost 3 bases and J 8 bases, leaving 7 bases between the germline ends. The germline V gene has CDR1 MNHNS and CDR2 SASEGT. The CDR3 protein is CASSDGYEKLFF. DNA for the CDR3: TGTGCCAGCAGTGACGGTTACGAAAAACTGTTTTTT.

The J gene is TRBJ1-2, the V gene TRBV6-5, with D perhaps TRBD1 (6 bases). This CDR3 is 13 amino acids long. The germline V gene encodes CDR1 MNHEY and CDR2 SVGAGI. The germline V and J ends were trimmed by 6 bases and 3 bases, with 11 bases remaining between them. The CDR3 sequence: CASRGQGYYGYTF. CDR3 DNA sequence: TGTGCCAGCAGAGGTCAGGGGTACTATGGCTACACCTTC.

CDR3 sequence (DNA): TGTGCCAGCAGCTCCGGGACTAGCGGGGGCAATGAGCAGTTCTTC. Its translation: CASSSGTSGGNEQFF. The chain is built from TRBV6-6 and TRBJ2-1; 14 positions agree with TRBD2. The trim removed 6 bases at V and 6 bases at J, leaving 4 bases unmatched. Germline CDR1 and CDR2: MNHNY and SVGAGI (reference sequence). The CDR3 is 15 amino acids.

The rearrangement links TRBV30 to TRBJ1-1; weak D call: TRBD1 (5 bases). V lost 0 bases to trimming and J lost 0 bases, with 11 bases between them. Germline-derived CDR1 and CDR2 are GTSNPN and SVGIG (reference sequence). This CDR3 spans 15 amino acids. The DNA for the CDR3 is TGTGCCTGGAGTGTGGACGGGGGGATGAACACTGAAGCTTTCTTT. Residues: CAWSVDGGMNTEAFF.

This clone was observed a single time. V usage is TRBV7-2 and J usage is TRBJ2-5; TRBD1 agrees at 9 bases. Germline V gives CDR1 SGHTA, CDR2 FQGNSA. The CDR3 is 16 amino acids. V trimming: 1 base; J trimming: 5 bases; junction bases outside the gene matches: 8. The DNA for the CDR3 is TGTGCCAGCAGCTTAGGACTACAGGGGGCGGGCGAGACCCAGTACTTC. Its protein product is CASSLGLQGAGETQYF.

This clone was counted once. V usage is TRBV7-2 and J usage is TRBJ2-7; 10 bases align to TRBD2. The V gene's germline CDR1 is SGHTA and CDR2 FQGNSA. V shed 2 bases and J 5 bases; nucleotides not matched to a gene: 6. This CDR3 is 15 amino acids long. The CDR3 loop is CASSLLAGVGNEQYF. The CDR3 coding sequence is TGTGCCAGCAGCTTACTAGCGGGAGTAGGTAACGAGCAGTACTTC.

The genes are TRBV19 and TRBJ1-5; D is unresolved. The CDR3 extends over 14 amino acids. CDR1 and CDR2 (germline): LNHDA, SQIVND (reference sequence). V was trimmed by 5 bases and J by 9 bases, leaving 17 bases between them. CDR3 DNA sequence: TGTGCCAGTAGTCTCATGGAGGGCCAAGGGCCCCAGCATTTT. It is translated as CASSLMEGQGPQHF.

The rearrangement uses TRBV6-5 and TRBJ1-6; D is unresolved. Trimming left V 0 bases short and J 9 bases short, with 12 bases between. This CDR3 contains 15 residues. Germline values: CDR1 MNHEY, CDR2 SVGAGI. The CDR3 nucleotides are TGTGCCAGCAGTTACTCGATGGGCTCTGGTTCACCCCTCCACTTT. It specifies CASSYSMGSGSPLHF.

The chain joins TRBV6-6 to TRBJ2-7; TRBD1 is a possible D gene (6 bases). This CDR3 is built from 16 residues. Trimming took off 0 bases at V and 0 bases at J, with 12 bases between the two ends. Germline-derived CDR1 and CDR2 are MNHNY and SVGAGI (reference sequence). This chain's CDR3 is CASSYSGAGVSYEQYF. The CDR3 bases are TGTGCCAGCAGTTACTCAGGAGCAGGGGTCTCCTACGAGCAGTACTTC.

The chain is built from TRBV7-2 and TRBJ2-5, with TRBD2 identical over 10 bases. The V gene's germline CDR1 is SGHTA and CDR2 FQGNSA. J was trimmed by 5 bases and V by 1 base; bases with no gene match: 10. There are 17 residues in the CDR3. Here the CDR3 reads CASSLGASGGGWETQYF. The DNA for the CDR3 is TGTGCCAGCAGCTTAGGGGCTAGCGGGGGTGGATGGGAGACCCAGTACTTC. Looking up the rest from reference TRBV7-2 and TRBJ2-5 gives the full variable domain: GAGVSQSPSNKVTEKGKDVELRCDPISGHTALYWYRQSLGQGLEFLIYFQGNSAPDKSGLPSDRFSAERTGGSVSTLTIQRTQQEDSAVYLCASSLGASGGGWETQYFGPGTRLLVL.

The V call is TRBV30, the J call TRBJ1-2; D not certain. Germline V CDR1 and CDR2: GTSNPN, SVGIG (reference sequence). Trimming shortened V by 2 bases and J by 2 bases, and 12 bases separated the two germline ends. The CDR3 sequence is 14 residues long. The CDR3: CAWSIGVSNYGYTF. In nucleotides, the CDR3 is TGTGCCTGGAGTATCGGGGTTTCGAACTATGGCTACACCTTC.

This rearrangement joins TRBV18 to TRBJ1-5; D uncertain. CDR1 is KGHSH and CDR2 is LQKENI in the germline V gene. The CDR3 loop spans 14 amino acids. The V end lost 3 bases, the J end lost 8 bases, and 14 bases lay between the germline ends. CDR3 bases: TGTGCCAGCTCACCTAGAGGCAGTACGGAGCCCCAGCATTTT. Translation: CASSPRGSTEPQHF.

This clone was seen more than once but under ten times. V is TRBV6-6 and J is TRBJ1-4; 8 nucleotides agree with TRBD1. The CDR3 has 14 residues. Germline CDR1 reads MNHNY; CDR2 reads SVGAGI (reference sequence). J gave up 7 bases and V 6 bases, and 7 bases lay outside the gene matches. CDR3 protein: CASSQTGVGEKLFF. The CDR3 DNA reads as TGTGCCAGCAGCCAGACAGGGGTTGGTGAAAAACTGTTTTTT.

In DNA, the CDR3 is TGTGCCAGCAGCCTGGGGGGGGCGCGTCAGCCCCAGCATTTT. This translates into CASSLGGARQPQHF. This chain connects TRBV7-9 to TRBJ1-5; D perhaps matches TRBD1 (6 bases). V gave up 5 bases and J gave up 6 bases, with 14 bases separating them. This CDR3 comprises 14 residues. In germline, CDR1 is SEHNR, CDR2 FQNEAQ (reference sequence).

The chain has TRBV7-2 and TRBJ1-1, with D perhaps matching TRBD1 (5 bases). The length of the CDR3 is 17 residues. Trimming removed 0 bases from V and 2 bases from J, with 16 bases in between. The germline V gene has CDR1 SGHTA and CDR2 FQGNSA. Written as DNA, the CDR3 is TGTGCCAGCAGCTTAGCGCAGGGTACGGAGAGAAACACTGAAGCTTTCTTT. Its protein product is CASSLAQGTERNTEAFF.

The V call is TRBV6-6, the J call TRBJ1-2; the D is unclear. Trimming took off 0 bases at V and 1 base at J, with 9 bases between the two ends. This CDR3 is 15 amino acids long. The germline V gene has CDR1 MNHNY and CDR2 SVGAGI (reference sequence). CDR3 sequence (DNA): TGTGCCAGCAGTTACTCCCCACAGAGTAACTATGGCTACACCTTC. Its translation: CASSYSPQSNYGYTF.

This chain joins TRBV7-2 and TRBJ2-1, with D possibly TRBD2 on 7 matching bases. Per the germline V gene, CDR1 is SGHTA and CDR2 is FQGNSA. There are 14 residues in the CDR3. V dropped 1 base and J dropped 10 bases, with 14 bases sitting between them. The CDR3 region has the DNA TGTGCCAGCAGCTTAGGGGGGGGGCAAAACGAGCAGTTCTTC. Protein: CASSLGGGQNEQFF.

The table lists this clone with a few counts. The chain recombines TRBV30 with TRBJ1-5; 7 nucleotides line up with TRBD1. The CDR3 is made up of 12 amino acids. The J segment lost 2 bases and the V segment lost 5 bases, leaving 0 bases of the junction unmatched. The germline CDR1 and CDR2 sequences are GTSNPN and SVGIG (reference sequence). CDR3 DNA: TGTGCCTGGGGGACAGGCAATCAGCCCCAGCATTTT. Amino acid sequence: CAWGTGNQPQHF.

CDR3 DNA: TGCAGCGTTGGGGAGTCTAACTATGGCTACACCTTC. The encoded protein is CSVGESNYGYTF. The J gene is TRBJ1-2, the V gene TRBV29-1; D not resolved. CDR3 length: 12 residues. Between the trimmed V and J ends, which lost 4 bases and 0 bases, there was a span of 6 bases. Per the germline V gene, CDR1 is SQVTM and CDR2 is ANQGSEA.

There are a few counts of this clone. The chain links TRBV4-1 to TRBJ2-1, with 9 bases that match TRBD1. V shed 3 bases, J shed 4 bases, and the junction held 7 bases outside the gene matches. The CDR3 has 16 amino acids. From germline, CDR1 is MGHRA and CDR2 YSYEKL. The CDR3 DNA follows: TGCGCCAGCAGCCAGTGGGACAGGGAAGTTTACAATGAGCAGTTCTTC. This codes for CASSQWDREVYNEQFF.

The CDR3 nucleotides read TGTGCCAGCAGTTTTGACGGGACTAGCGAGCCCCCAGCCTACGAGCAGTACTTC. Its translation: CASSFDGTSEPPAYEQYF. The J gene is TRBJ2-7, the V gene TRBV27; 10 positions match TRBD2. V shed 3 bases and J 2 bases; nucleotides not matched to a gene: 13. The CDR3 has 18 amino acids. Germline loops: CDR1 MNHEY, CDR2 SMNVEV (reference sequence).

CDR3: CASRRTGNTEAFF. CDR3 DNA: TGTGCCAGCCGCCGGACAGGGAACACTGAAGCTTTCTTT. The rearrangement joins TRBV7-8 to TRBJ1-1; 7 bases fit TRBD1. CDR3 length: 13 residues. Trimming removed 8 bases from V and 1 base from J; junction bases left unmatched: 4. CDR1 is SGHVS and CDR2 is FQNEAQ in the germline V gene.